A selection of T cell receptor beta chains follows, all from one sample in a study of blood T cell repertoires in COVID-19. Sequencing used immunoSEQ multiplex PCR; TCRdb keeps in-frame clones, though not all of them. Seen here are approximately 150,000 clones, 85% to 90% observed once, and the top ten hold around 6.1%. Sequenced: peripheral blood. These receptors were obtained from an elderly man with acute or convalescent COVID-19. Both conserved end residues are part of each CDR3. A D gene is named only where the DNA matches it firmly. Only some rows state a clone size, as once, few, many or a class for expanded clones.

j_call | d_call | clone_size | v_call | cdr3_nt | cdr3_aa
TRBJ2-5 | TRBD2 | . | TRBV19 | TGTGCCAGTAGTATAAACTCCCATAGCGGGGGGGCCGAGGAGACCCAGTACTTC | CASSINSHSGGAEETQYF
TRBJ1-1 | . | . | TRBV7-8 | TGTGCCAGCAGCTTAACACAGGGGAACACTGAAGCTTTCTTT | CASSLTQGNTEAFF
TRBJ1-2 | . | . | TRBV7-9 | TGTGCCAGCAGCTTAGCCAGTTATGGCTACACCTTC | CASSLASYGYTF
TRBJ2-1 | TRBD2 | once | TRBV5-1 | TGCGCCAGCGGAAGCGGGGGGGCGTTCAATGAGCAGTTCTTC | CASGSGGAFNEQFF
TRBJ1-1 | TRBD1 | . | TRBV6-5 | TGTGCCAGCAGTTACTCTAGCCCAGGGGGCGGTACTGAAGCTTTCTTT | CASSYSSPGGGTEAFF
TRBJ2-7 | TRBD1 | . | TRBV5-6 | TGTGCCAGCAGCTTGGGACAGGGGATATTTACGCGGTACGAGCAGTACTTC | CASSLGQGIFTRYEQYF
TRBJ2-7 | TRBD1 | . | TRBV2 | TGTGCCAGCCGGAGCAGGACAGGGGGGTACGAGCAGTACTTC | CASRSRTGGYEQYF
TRBJ1-1 | TRBD1 | . | TRBV7-3 | TGTGCCAGCAGCTTAAGGGGATCCGAGGACAGGGGAGCTTTTTTGAACACTGAAGCTTTCTTT | CASSLRGSEDRGAFLNTEAFF
TRBJ1-2 | . | once | TRBV6-5 | TGTGCCAGCAGTTACTCCGCAGGTACCTATGGCTACACCTTC | CASSYSAGTYGYTF
TRBJ1-2 | . | . | TRBV6-5 | TGTGCCAGCAGTTACGACAGAATTGACGACTATGGCTACACCTTC | CASSYDRIDDYGYTF
TRBJ1-2 | TRBD1 | . | TRBV5-1 | TGCGCCAGCAGCTTGACAGGGGGTTTAGGCTATGGCTACACCTTC | CASSLTGGLGYGYTF
TRBJ2-7 | . | . | TRBV6-6 | TGTGCCAGCAGTTTCGGACAGAGCTCCTACGAGCAGTACTTC | CASSFGQSSYEQYF
TRBJ2-7 | . | . | TRBV9 | TGTGCCAGCAGCGTAGATGGCCCCTACGAGCAGTACTTC | CASSVDGPYEQYF
TRBJ1-6 | . | . | TRBV7-8 | TGTGCCAGCAGCTTAGCGCTTGGGGGCAGCTCCTATAATTCACCCCTCCACTTT | CASSLALGGSSYNSPLHF
TRBJ2-1 | TRBD1 | . | TRBV3-1/TRBV3-2 | TGTGCCAGCACCGCGCTACAGGGGAACAATGAGCAGTTCTTC | CASTALQGNNEQFF
TRBJ1-1 | . | . | TRBV5-1 | TGCGCCAGCAGGGACAGCCCGAACACTGAAGCTTTCTTT | CASRDSPNTEAFF
TRBJ1-2 | . | . | TRBV12-3/TRBV12-4 | TGTGCCAGCATCCGGGATTTCGGCGATGGCTACACCTTC | CASIRDFGDGYTF
TRBJ2-1 | TRBD2 | . | TRBV19 | TGTGCCAGTAGTATAGAACCTAGCGGGAGCAGGATCTTTAATGAGCAGTTCTTC | CASSIEPSGSRIFNEQFF
TRBJ2-5 | TRBD1 | . | TRBV19 | TGTGCCAGTAGTACGGCCTCCGGGACAGGGGAGACCCAGTACTTC | CASSTASGTGETQYF
TRBJ2-3 | TRBD2 | . | TRBV29-1 | TGCAGCGTTGGGGGGGTAGCGGGAGGGACAGATACGCAGTATTTT | CSVGGVAGGTDTQYF
TRBJ2-2 | TRBD1 | . | TRBV4-1 | TGCGCCAGCAGCCAAGCAGGGACAGGCGCGAACACCGGGGAGCTGTTTTTT | CASSQAGTGANTGELFF
TRBJ1-6 | . | . | TRBV27 | TGTGCCAGCAGTCCCCATGGACTGAGGTCACCCCTCCACTTT | CASSPHGLRSPLHF
TRBJ1-2 | . | . | TRBV7-9 | TGTGCCAGCAGCTTAGCGGGGGCCTCTAACTATGGCTACACCTTC | CASSLAGASNYGYTF
TRBJ2-3 | TRBD2 | once | TRBV10-3 | TGTGCCATCAGGGGAGCCTCGACTAGCGGGGGGCTTGGAGATACGCAGTATTTT | CAIRGASTSGGLGDTQYF
TRBJ1-2 | TRBD1 | few | TRBV7-8 | TGTGCCAGCAGCTTAGGAGGGACAGGGCTTGACGGCTACACCTTC | CASSLGGTGLDGYTF
TRBJ2-2 | TRBD2 | . | TRBV5-1 | TGCGCCAGCAGCTTGTTTCCTGGGACTAGCGGTAACACCGGGGAGCTGTTTTTT | CASSLFPGTSGNTGELFF
TRBJ1-2 | . | . | TRBV3-1/TRBV3-2 | TGTGCCAGCAGCCCCACCCTGACAGCCAACTATGGCTACACCTTC | CASSPTLTANYGYTF
TRBJ1-2 | . | . | TRBV19 | TGTGCCAGTAGTATCGATATGGGGGCAAACTATGGCTACACCTTC | CASSIDMGANYGYTF
TRBJ1-5 | TRBD1 | . | TRBV19 | TGTGCCAGTAGGGACAGGAGCAATCAGCCCCAGCATTTT | CASRDRSNQPQHF
TRBJ1-2 | . | . | TRBV6-1 | TGTGCCAGCAGTGAAGCGTCGCGGAAACCTTGGGGCTACACCTTC | CASSEASRKPWGYTF
TRBJ2-7 | TRBD1 | . | TRBV5-1 | TGCGCCAGCAGCTTGGATGGGACAGAATACGAGCAGTACTTC | CASSLDGTEYEQYF
TRBJ1-5 | . | once | TRBV5-1 | TGCGCCAGCAGCTTGGGTCTATCGAGTCAGCCCCAGCATTTT | CASSLGLSSQPQHF